This T cell receptor beta chain was sequenced during a study of CD8 T cells in Susac syndrome. Findings of the study overall: As the study acknowledged, the number of individuals who were part of its TCR sequencing and HLA analysis was relatively small.

Germline V gives CDR1 GTSNPN, CDR2 SVGIG (reference sequence). The CDR3 spans 14 residues. V shed 4 bases and J 4 bases; nucleotides not matched to a gene: 8. Random hexamers were used to reverse transcribe an amount of about 0.45 to 1 ug RNA. Across 54 Vbeta and 13 Jbeta, TCR beta CDR3 was amplified with immunoSEQ multiplex PCR. MiXCR, applied by TCRdb to the immunoSEQ multiplex PCR reads, yields one record per CDR3 protein. The top ten hold approximately 0.094% of the sample, which has 200,000 to 300,000 distinct CDR3 sequences, 95% to 97% seen once. Sequencing of TCR beta was carried out in blood CD8+ and CD4+ T cells. As regards this clonotype: Its antigen is as yet unknown.

The V gene is TRBV30, the J gene TRBJ1-1; 8 bases fit TRBD1. The sequencing sample was made of CD4+ T cells from PBMCs. The receptor was derived from a human donor with Susac syndrome. CDR3 nucleotide sequence: TGTGCCTGGAACGACGGACAGGGCAGCACTGAAGCTTTCTTT. Protein: CAWNDGQGSTEAFF.